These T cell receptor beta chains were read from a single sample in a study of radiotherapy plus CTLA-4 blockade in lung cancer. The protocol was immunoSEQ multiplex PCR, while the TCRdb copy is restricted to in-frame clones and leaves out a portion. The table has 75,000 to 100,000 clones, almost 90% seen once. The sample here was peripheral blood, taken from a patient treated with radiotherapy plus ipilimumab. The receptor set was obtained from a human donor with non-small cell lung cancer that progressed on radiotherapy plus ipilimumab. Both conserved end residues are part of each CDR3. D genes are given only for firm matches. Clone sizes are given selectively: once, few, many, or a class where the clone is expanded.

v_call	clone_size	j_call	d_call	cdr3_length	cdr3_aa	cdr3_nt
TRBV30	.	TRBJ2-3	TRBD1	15	CAWNSGQGVLDTQYF	TGTGCCTGGAACAGCGGACAGGGGGTTCTCGATACGCAGTATTTT
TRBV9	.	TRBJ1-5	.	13	CASSPGGDQPQHF	TGTGCCAGCAGCCCTGGGGGGGATCAGCCCCAGCATTTT
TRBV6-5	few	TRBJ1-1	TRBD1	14	CASRPGQVNTEAFF	TGTGCCAGCAGGCCTGGACAGGTTAACACTGAAGCTTTCTTT
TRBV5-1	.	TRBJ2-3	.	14	CASSFQGSTDTQYF	TGCGCCAGCAGCTTCCAGGGGTCCACAGATACGCAGTATTTT
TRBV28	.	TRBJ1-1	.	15	CASSLLGQGNTEAFF	TGTGCCAGCAGTTTATTAGGGCAGGGGAACACTGAAGCTTTCTTT
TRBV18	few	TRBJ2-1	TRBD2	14	CASWFSGTYNEQFF	TGTGCCAGCTGGTTCAGCGGGACCTACAATGAGCAGTTCTTC
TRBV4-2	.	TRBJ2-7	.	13	CASSEGTPYEQYF	TGTGCCAGCTCCGAAGGTACGCCCTACGAGCAGTACTTC
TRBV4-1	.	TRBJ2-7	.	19	CASSQDSGVGKPNSYEQYF	TGCGCCAGCAGCCAAGATTCTGGGGTTGGGAAGCCAAACTCCTACGAGCAGTACTTC
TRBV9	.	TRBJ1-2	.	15	CASSDPGKPSYGYTF	TGTGCCAGCAGCGACCCGGGAAAACCCAGCTATGGCTACACCTTC
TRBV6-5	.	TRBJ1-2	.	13	CASTERPENGYTF	TGTGCCAGCACCGAAAGGCCTGAAAATGGCTACACCTTC
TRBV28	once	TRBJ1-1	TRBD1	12	CAFDRVNTEAFF	TGTGCCTTCGACAGGGTGAACACTGAAGCTTTCTTT
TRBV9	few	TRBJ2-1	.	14	CASSVGGVLDEQFF	TGTGCCAGCAGCGTAGGCGGAGTTCTCGATGAGCAGTTCTTC
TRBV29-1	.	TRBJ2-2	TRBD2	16	CSGGLAGGRDTGELFF	TGCAGCGGCGGACTAGCGGGGGGGCGGGACACCGGGGAGCTGTTTTTT
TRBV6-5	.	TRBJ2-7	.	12	CASNRVGNEQYF	TGTGCCAGCAACCGAGTGGGTAACGAGCAGTACTTC
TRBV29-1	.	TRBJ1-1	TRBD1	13	CSVHRGQWTEAFF	TGCAGCGTTCATAGGGGACAGTGGACTGAAGCTTTCTTT
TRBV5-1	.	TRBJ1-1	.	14	CASSLYAVDTEAFF	TGCGCCAGCAGCTTGTACGCGGTGGACACTGAAGCTTTCTTT
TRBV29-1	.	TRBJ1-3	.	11	CSSRWGDTIYF	TGCAGCTCGAGGTGGGGCGACACCATATATTTT
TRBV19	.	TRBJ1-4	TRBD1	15	CASRDRGRANEKLFF	TGTGCCAGTAGAGACAGGGGGCGGGCTAATGAAAAACTGTTTTTT
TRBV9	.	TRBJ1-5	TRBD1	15	CASSVGGQENQPQHF	TGTGCCAGCAGCGTAGGAGGACAGGAAAATCAGCCCCAGCATTTT
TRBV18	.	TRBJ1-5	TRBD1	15	CASSLTGANDQPQHF	TGTGCCAGCTCCCTCACAGGGGCGAACGATCAGCCCCAGCATTTT